This is a list of T cell receptor beta chains from one sample in a study of shared clonotypes between healthy human individuals. Libraries were prepared by immunoSEQ multiplex PCR; TCRdb keeps only in-frame clonotypes and omits some of them. Of 600,000 to 750,000 clones listed, less than 80% are singletons. Input material: memory CD4+ T cells sorted from blood. These TCRs come from a young woman in good health. Both conserved end residues are part of each CDR3. The D gene is left open where the match is weak. Expanded clones get a size class; other rows say once, few or many, or leave the size out.

clone_size: NA; d_call: NA; v_call: TRBV6-6; j_call: TRBJ2-4; cdr3_nt: TGTGCCAGCAGGCCCAAAGATTGGATCCAAAACATTCAGTACTTC; cdr3_aa: CASRPKDWIQNIQYF
clone_size: NA; d_call: NA; v_call: TRBV19; j_call: TRBJ2-5; cdr3_nt: TGTGCCAGTAGTCGGGGGCGTGGCGTTGAGACCCAGTACTTC; cdr3_aa: CASSRGRGVETQYF
clone_size: once; d_call: NA; v_call: TRBV5-5; j_call: TRBJ1-5; cdr3_nt: TGTGCCAGCAGCACGCATTCAGGGAGAGCAGATCTACAGCCCCAGCATTTT; cdr3_aa: CASSTHSGRADLQPQHF
clone_size: NA; d_call: NA; v_call: TRBV5-6; j_call: TRBJ2-6; cdr3_nt: TGTGCCAGCACCATCTCTGGGGCCAACGTCCTGACTTTC; cdr3_aa: CASTISGANVLTF
clone_size: NA; d_call: NA; v_call: TRBV28; j_call: TRBJ1-4; cdr3_nt: TGTGCCAGCAGTCTACCTTCGGGCGAGGATGAAAAACTGTTTTTT; cdr3_aa: CASSLPSGEDEKLFF
clone_size: NA; d_call: TRBD2; v_call: TRBV5-4; j_call: TRBJ2-1; cdr3_nt: TGTGCCAGCAGAGGCGGACTAGGGGAGATGGGTGAGCAGTTCTTC; cdr3_aa: CASRGGLGEMGEQFF
clone_size: NA; d_call: NA; v_call: TRBV29-1; j_call: TRBJ2-1; cdr3_nt: TGCAGCGTTGTTAGCGGTAGCAATGAGCAGTTCTTC; cdr3_aa: CSVVSGSNEQFF
clone_size: many; d_call: NA; v_call: TRBV7-9; j_call: TRBJ1-2; cdr3_nt: TGTGCCAGCAGCTCTTCCGGGATCCAAGGTGGCTACACCTTC; cdr3_aa: CASSSSGIQGGYTF
clone_size: NA; d_call: TRBD2; v_call: TRBV28; j_call: TRBJ2-2; cdr3_nt: TGTGCCAGCGTCAGCGGGATTACCGGGGAGCTGTTTTTT; cdr3_aa: CASVSGITGELFF
clone_size: once; d_call: TRBD2; v_call: TRBV5-4; j_call: TRBJ2-1; cdr3_nt: TGTGCCAGCAGCTTCGGCGGGGGGACCTCCTACAATGAGCAGTTCTTC; cdr3_aa: CASSFGGGTSYNEQFF
clone_size: NA; d_call: NA; v_call: TRBV20-1; j_call: TRBJ1-2; cdr3_nt: TGCAGTGCTAGTCCCGGCTATGGCTACACCTTC; cdr3_aa: CSASPGYGYTF
clone_size: NA; d_call: TRBD2; v_call: TRBV14; j_call: TRBJ2-1; cdr3_nt: TGTGCCAGCAGCCAAGGGATGACTAGCGCCGAGCAGTTCTTC; cdr3_aa: CASSQGMTSAEQFF
clone_size: NA; d_call: TRBD2; v_call: TRBV6-1; j_call: TRBJ2-1; cdr3_nt: TGTGCCAGCGCCTGGGGCAGCGGGGAGCATGAGCAGTTCTTC; cdr3_aa: CASAWGSGEHEQFF
clone_size: NA; d_call: TRBD1; v_call: TRBV7-2; j_call: TRBJ1-5; cdr3_nt: TGTGCCAGCAGCTCCAGGGGGGATAGCAATCAGCCCCAGCATTTT; cdr3_aa: CASSSRGDSNQPQHF
clone_size: NA; d_call: NA; v_call: TRBV19; j_call: TRBJ2-7; cdr3_nt: TGTGCCAGTAGTTTACGCAGGGCCTACGAGCAGTACTTC; cdr3_aa: CASSLRRAYEQYF
clone_size: NA; d_call: NA; v_call: TRBV6-1; j_call: TRBJ2-1; cdr3_nt: TGTGCCAGCAGTGAAGTGGCAGGATACTACAATGAGCAGTTCTTC; cdr3_aa: CASSEVAGYYNEQFF
clone_size: NA; d_call: TRBD2; v_call: TRBV28; j_call: TRBJ2-1; cdr3_nt: TGTGCCAGCAGTTTAGCAGCGGGAGATGAGCAGTTCTTC; cdr3_aa: CASSLAAGDEQFF
clone_size: NA; d_call: NA; v_call: TRBV10-1; j_call: TRBJ2-1; cdr3_nt: TGCGCCAGCAGTGAGGCCCCGGGGGTTACCCTCGGTGAGCAGTTCTTC; cdr3_aa: CASSEAPGVTLGEQFF
clone_size: NA; d_call: NA; v_call: TRBV28; j_call: TRBJ2-7; cdr3_nt: TGTGCCAGCACGGGGACTCCTTACGAGCAGTACTTC; cdr3_aa: CASTGTPYEQYF
clone_size: NA; d_call: NA; v_call: TRBV5-6; j_call: TRBJ2-1; cdr3_nt: TGTGCCAGCAGTATCAACAATGAGCAGTTCTTC; cdr3_aa: CASSINNEQFF
clone_size: NA; d_call: NA; v_call: TRBV18; j_call: TRBJ1-3; cdr3_nt: TGTGCCAGCTCACCAAGACAGGAAAGCTCTGGAAACACCATATATTTT; cdr3_aa: CASSPRQESSGNTIYF
clone_size: NA; d_call: NA; v_call: TRBV28; j_call: TRBJ1-4; cdr3_nt: TGTGCCAGCGGAACAGGTATTGAGGAAAAACTGTTTTTT; cdr3_aa: CASGTGIEEKLFF
clone_size: few; d_call: NA; v_call: TRBV4-1; j_call: TRBJ2-3; cdr3_nt: TGCGCCAGCAGCCAAGAGACAGTACTGTTTGGTACGCAGTATTTT; cdr3_aa: CASSQETVLFGTQYF
clone_size: few; d_call: NA; v_call: TRBV4-2; j_call: TRBJ2-3; cdr3_nt: TGTGCCAGCAGCCAAGATCTAATCAGGCGGACGAGCACAGATACGCAGTATTTT; cdr3_aa: CASSQDLIRRTSTDTQYF
clone_size: NA; d_call: TRBD1; v_call: TRBV5-8; j_call: TRBJ1-5; cdr3_nt: TGTGCCAGCAGCTTGGACAGGGGTTCCCAGCATTTT; cdr3_aa: CASSLDRGSQHF
clone_size: few; d_call: NA; v_call: TRBV10-1; j_call: TRBJ2-1; cdr3_nt: TGCGCCAGCAGCCTCCGGGGTGGCTTCAAGGTTCCCGATCGCAATGAGCAGTTCTTC; cdr3_aa: CASSLRGGFKVPDRNEQFF
clone_size: NA; d_call: TRBD2; v_call: TRBV19; j_call: TRBJ2-1; cdr3_nt: TGTGCCAGCTCCGGACTAGCGGGAGTCTATGAGCAGTTCTTC; cdr3_aa: CASSGLAGVYEQFF
clone_size: few; d_call: NA; v_call: TRBV5-1; j_call: TRBJ2-7; cdr3_nt: TGCGCCAGCAGCTTGCCCACCCTGACGGACGAGCAGTACTTC; cdr3_aa: CASSLPTLTDEQYF
clone_size: NA; d_call: NA; v_call: TRBV11-2; j_call: TRBJ1-2; cdr3_nt: TGTGCCAGCAGCCCTAGCCCGCAGGGGAGGGGATATATGTATGGCTACACCTTC; cdr3_aa: CASSPSPQGRGYMYGYTF
clone_size: NA; d_call: NA; v_call: TRBV10-3; j_call: TRBJ2-5; cdr3_nt: TGTGCCATCAGTAGTCGCGGGCAAGAGACCCAGTACTTC; cdr3_aa: CAISSRGQETQYF
clone_size: NA; d_call: TRBD1; v_call: TRBV25-1; j_call: TRBJ1-2; cdr3_nt: TGTGCCAGCAGCTCCCCCCCAGGGGGCCCTTTCTATGGCTACACCTTC; cdr3_aa: CASSSPPGGPFYGYTF
clone_size: NA; d_call: NA; v_call: TRBV27; j_call: TRBJ2-7; cdr3_nt: TGTGCCAGCAGTTTATCGGCAGGCCCATACGAGCAGTACTTC; cdr3_aa: CASSLSAGPYEQYF
clone_size: few; d_call: NA; v_call: TRBV4-1; j_call: TRBJ2-3; cdr3_nt: TGCGCCAGCAGCCATAACAGGCGTAGCACAGATACGCAGTATTTT; cdr3_aa: CASSHNRRSTDTQYF
clone_size: NA; d_call: TRBD1; v_call: TRBV5-6; j_call: TRBJ1-1; cdr3_nt: TGTGCCAGCAGCTTTACAGGGGGCGGCGGAGCTTTCTTT; cdr3_aa: CASSFTGGGGAFF
clone_size: NA; d_call: NA; v_call: TRBV28; j_call: TRBJ2-7; cdr3_nt: TGTGCCAGCAGTTTTGGGGGCGGGGTTTACTACGAGCAGTACTTC; cdr3_aa: CASSFGGGVYYEQYF
clone_size: NA; d_call: TRBD2; v_call: TRBV6-5; j_call: TRBJ2-1; cdr3_nt: TGTGCCAGCAGTTACTTCCCGGGACTAGAGAGTGAGCAGTTCTTC; cdr3_aa: CASSYFPGLESEQFF
clone_size: NA; d_call: NA; v_call: TRBV6-6; j_call: TRBJ2-5; cdr3_nt: TGTGCCAGCAGGCTCCAGGCCGAGGAGACCCAGTACTTC; cdr3_aa: CASRLQAEETQYF
clone_size: NA; d_call: TRBD1; v_call: TRBV10-3; j_call: TRBJ2-7; cdr3_nt: TGTGCCATCAGTGATAGTGTGGGGTCGCAGGGGGCTTACGAGCAGTACTTC; cdr3_aa: CAISDSVGSQGAYEQYF
clone_size: NA; d_call: TRBD1; v_call: TRBV28; j_call: TRBJ2-1; cdr3_nt: TGTGCCAGCAGTTTAGGACAGGCCTCCTACAATGAGCAGTTCTTC; cdr3_aa: CASSLGQASYNEQFF
clone_size: NA; d_call: TRBD2; v_call: TRBV6-1; j_call: TRBJ2-2; cdr3_nt: TGTGCCAGCGGGGCGGCGGGAGGCTACACCGGGGAGCTGTTTTTT; cdr3_aa: CASGAAGGYTGELFF
clone_size: NA; d_call: TRBD1; v_call: TRBV5-1; j_call: TRBJ2-7; cdr3_nt: TGCGCCAGCAGAGAACCGGGACAGGGTGCCTACGAGCAGTACTTC; cdr3_aa: CASREPGQGAYEQYF
clone_size: NA; d_call: NA; v_call: TRBV5-1; j_call: TRBJ2-1; cdr3_nt: TGCGCCAGCAGCTTGGGACAGGCCTACAATGAGCAGTTCTTC; cdr3_aa: CASSLGQAYNEQFF
clone_size: NA; d_call: TRBD2; v_call: TRBV29-1; j_call: TRBJ2-5; cdr3_nt: TGCAGCGTTGAAGTACAGAGACTAGCGGGAGGGAAAGAGACCCAGTACTTC; cdr3_aa: CSVEVQRLAGGKETQYF
clone_size: NA; d_call: TRBD1; v_call: TRBV9; j_call: TRBJ1-2; cdr3_nt: TGTGCCAGCAGCGTAAGTGGACAGGGGATCTATGGCTACACCTTC; cdr3_aa: CASSVSGQGIYGYTF
clone_size: many; d_call: TRBD2; v_call: TRBV28; j_call: TRBJ2-3; cdr3_nt: TGTGCCAGCAGCCCAGGGCAGGCGGGAGCGGGAGATACGCAGTATTTT; cdr3_aa: CASSPGQAGAGDTQYF